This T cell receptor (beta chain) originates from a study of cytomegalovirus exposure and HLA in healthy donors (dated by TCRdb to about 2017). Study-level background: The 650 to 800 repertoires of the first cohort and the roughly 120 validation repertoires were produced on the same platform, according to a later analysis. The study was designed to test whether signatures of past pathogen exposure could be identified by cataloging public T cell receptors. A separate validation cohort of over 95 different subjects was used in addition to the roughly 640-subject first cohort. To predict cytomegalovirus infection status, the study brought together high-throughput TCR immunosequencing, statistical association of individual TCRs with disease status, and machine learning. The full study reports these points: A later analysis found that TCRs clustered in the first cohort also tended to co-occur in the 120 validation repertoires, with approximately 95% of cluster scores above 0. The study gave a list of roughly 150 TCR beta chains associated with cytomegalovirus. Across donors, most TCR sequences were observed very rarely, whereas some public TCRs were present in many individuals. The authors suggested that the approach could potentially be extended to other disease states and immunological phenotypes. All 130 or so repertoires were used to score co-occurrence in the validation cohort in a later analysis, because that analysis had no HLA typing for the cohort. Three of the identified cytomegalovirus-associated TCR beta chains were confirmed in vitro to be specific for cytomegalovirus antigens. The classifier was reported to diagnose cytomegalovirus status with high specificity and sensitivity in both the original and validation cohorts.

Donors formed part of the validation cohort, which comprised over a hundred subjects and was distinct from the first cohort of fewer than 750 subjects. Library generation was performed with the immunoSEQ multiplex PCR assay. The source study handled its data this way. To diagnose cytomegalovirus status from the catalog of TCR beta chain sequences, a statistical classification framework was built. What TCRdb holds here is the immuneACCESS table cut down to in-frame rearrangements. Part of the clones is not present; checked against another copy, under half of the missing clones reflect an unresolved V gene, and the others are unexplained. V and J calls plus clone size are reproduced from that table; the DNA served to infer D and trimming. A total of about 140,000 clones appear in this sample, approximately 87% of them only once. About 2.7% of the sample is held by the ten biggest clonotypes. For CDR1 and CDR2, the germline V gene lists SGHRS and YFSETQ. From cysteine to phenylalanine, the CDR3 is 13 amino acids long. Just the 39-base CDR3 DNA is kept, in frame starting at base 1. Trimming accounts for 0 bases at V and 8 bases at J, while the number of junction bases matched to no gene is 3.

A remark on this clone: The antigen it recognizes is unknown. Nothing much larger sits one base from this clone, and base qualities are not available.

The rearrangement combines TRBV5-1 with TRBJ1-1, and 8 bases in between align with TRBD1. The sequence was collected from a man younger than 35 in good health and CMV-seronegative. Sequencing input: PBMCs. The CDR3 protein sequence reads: CASSLEDREEAFF. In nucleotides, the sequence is TGCGCCAGCAGCTTGGAGGACAGGGAAGAAGCTTTCTTT.